One and the same sample provided the 18 T cell receptor beta chains below, sequenced in a study of blood T cell repertoires in COVID-19. Repertoires were generated with immunoSEQ multiplex PCR, while TCRdb's copy carries only in-frame clones and drops some. The sample yields some 150,000 clones, around 85% seen once. Sequenced: peripheral blood. The receptors come from a man aged 45-60 years with acute or convalescent COVID-19.

V gene TRBV5-1 combines with J gene TRBJ2-5; D gene uncertain. The V and J ends lost 1 base and 5 bases respectively, with 12 bases between them. There are 14 residues in the CDR3. CDR1 is SGHRS and CDR2 is YFSETQ in the germline V gene. The CDR3 nucleotides are TGCGCCAGCAGCTTGTCCATGCCCGGGGAGACCCAGTACTTC. Its protein product is CASSLSMPGETQYF.

V is TRBV7-9 and J is TRBJ1-1; 12 positions match TRBD1. Germline CDR1 reads SEHNR; CDR2 reads FQNEAQ (reference sequence). This CDR3 has 15 residues. Trimming at V came to 5 bases and at J to 3 bases, leaving 4 bases not matched to a gene. For the CDR3, the DNA is TGTGCCAGCAGCCCGGGACAGGGGGCAGACACTGAAGCTTTCTTT. Its translation is CASSPGQGADTEAFF.

This clone has only one observation. The CDR3, as DNA: TGTGCCAGCAGCCCCCCAGCGGGAGGCCCTAAAGAGACCCAGTACTTC. Translation gives CASSPPAGGPKETQYF. The J gene is TRBJ2-5, the V gene TRBV7-9, with 9 bases identical to TRBD2. The V and J ends lost 5 bases and 3 bases, in that order; junction bases with no gene match: 10. Looked up from germline, CDR1 is SEHNR and CDR2 is FQNEAQ (reference sequence). The length of the CDR3 is 16 residues.

V and J are TRBV11-2 and TRBJ2-1; D is undetermined. The CDR3 spans 14 residues. V dropped 5 bases and J dropped 5 bases, with 13 bases sitting between them. The germline V gene encodes CDR1 SGHAT and CDR2 FQNNGV. The CDR3 protein is CASSENYGNNEQFF. The CDR3 nucleotides are TGTGCCAGCAGCGAAAACTACGGAAACAATGAGCAGTTCTTC. Full variable domain (remainder filled in from reference TRBV11-2 and TRBJ2-1): EAGVAQSPRYKIIEKRQSVAFWCNPISGHATLYWYQQILGQGPKLLIQFQNNGVVDDSQLPKDRFSAERLKGVDSTLKIQPAKLEDSAVYLCASSENYGNNEQFFGPGTRLTVL.

This chain joins TRBV28 and TRBJ2-1, with 8 bases fitting TRBD2. This CDR3 is 14 amino acids long. Germline V gene data show CDR1 as MDHEN and CDR2 as SYDVKM. With V trimmed by 4 bases and J by 6 bases, 5 bases remained unmatched. For the CDR3, the DNA is TGTGCCAGCAGTTCAGCGGGGGCGACCAATGAGCAGTTCTTC. It specifies CASSSAGATNEQFF.

The chain employs TRBV28 and TRBJ2-1, with D unclear. This CDR3 has 14 residues. The V and J ends lost 5 bases and 4 bases respectively, with 12 bases between them. CDR1 is MDHEN and CDR2 is SYDVKM in the germline V gene. CDR3 region: CASSNPLLYNEQFF. The DNA for the CDR3 is TGTGCCAGCAGTAACCCTTTACTGTACAATGAGCAGTTCTTC.

J is TRBJ2-3 and V is TRBV24-1; 10 nucleotides line up with TRBD1. Germline loops: CDR1 KGHDR, CDR2 SFDVKD. Losses at the gene ends were 9 bases for V and 5 bases for J; bases not matched to a gene: 7. This CDR3 spans 14 amino acids. The CDR3 region has the DNA TGTGCCACCCGACAGGGGGCGCAGGGAGATACGCAGTATTTT. It yields the protein CATRQGAQGDTQYF.

CDR3 amino acids: CASSLLAGEGETQYF. CDR3 DNA: TGTGCCAGCAGCTTACTAGCGGGAGAGGGGGAGACCCAGTACTTC. This chain connects TRBV5-4 to TRBJ2-5; 11 bases agree with TRBD2. In germline, CDR1 is SGHNT, CDR2 YYREEE (reference sequence). Trimming at V came to 2 bases and at J to 5 bases, leaving 5 bases not matched to a gene. The CDR3 contains 15 residues.

The J gene is TRBJ1-4, the V gene TRBV12-5; 9 bases align to TRBD1. Germline values: CDR1 LGHNT, CDR2 FRNRAP. The CDR3 is 18 residues long. The V segment lost 2 bases and the J segment 4 bases; nucleotides outside the gene matches: 11. CDR3 protein: CASGLTRTGETLNEKLFF. The CDR3 nucleotides read TGTGCTAGTGGTTTGACCCGGACAGGGGAAACCCTTAATGAAAAACTGTTTTTT.

This sequence joins TRBV4-1 and TRBJ2-4, with D possibly being TRBD1 (5 bases). V was shortened by 1 base and J by 3 bases, with 7 bases between the two germline ends. This CDR3 has 14 residues. Germline V gene lookup returns CDR1 MGHRA and CDR2 YSYEKL. The CDR3 reads CASSQGQGKNIQYF. DNA of the CDR3: TGCGCCAGCAGCCAAGGGCAGGGCAAAAACATTCAGTACTTC.

This chain joins TRBV9 and TRBJ1-1, with D perhaps TRBD1 (6 bases). CDR1 and CDR2 from the germline V gene are SGDLS and YYNGEE. V lost 0 bases to trimming and J lost 3 bases, with 9 bases between them. The CDR3 totals 14 residues. The CDR3 bases are TGTGCCAGCAGCGTAGGACAGGAATACACTGAAGCTTTCTTT. It codes for CASSVGQEYTEAFF.

This rearrangement joins TRBV5-1 to TRBJ1-2, with 10 nucleotides matching TRBD1. The CDR3 is 15 amino acids. The germline V gene has CDR1 SGHRS and CDR2 YFSETQ. With 1 base clipped from V and 6 bases from J, the junction kept 6 bases outside the gene matches. This chain's CDR3 is CASSLHTGTGDGYTF. CDR3 nucleotide sequence: TGCGCCAGCAGCTTGCATACCGGGACAGGGGATGGCTACACCTTC.

The rearrangement links TRBV6-5 to TRBJ2-2; TRBD2 aligns across 7 bases. This CDR3 comprises 14 residues. V gave up 8 bases and J gave up 4 bases; unmatched junction bases: 7. Per germline, CDR1 MNHEY and CDR2 SVGAGI. CDR3 region: CASAPGGPTGELFF. The CDR3 DNA reads as TGTGCCAGCGCTCCGGGGGGACCCACCGGGGAGCTGTTTTTT.

The chain is built from TRBV24-1 and TRBJ1-2; 9 bases fit TRBD1. CDR3 length: 14 residues. J gave up 6 bases and V 4 bases, and 5 bases lay outside the gene matches. Germline-derived CDR1 and CDR2 are KGHDR and SFDVKD. CDR3 sequence (DNA): TGTGCCACCAGTGAGCCGGACAGGGGAGATGGCTACACCTTC. Translated, it gives CATSEPDRGDGYTF.

This clone has only one observation. The rearrangement links TRBV12-3 or TRBV12-4 to TRBJ2-5; D is perhaps TRBD2 (5 bases). The CDR3 has 13 residues. The germline V and J ends were trimmed by 7 bases and 1 base, with 10 bases remaining between them. The CDR3 bases are TGTGCCAGCACCATGGGGAGCCAAGAGACCCAGTACTTC. Translating gives CASTMGSQETQYF.

The genes are TRBV9 and TRBJ2-7; 7 bases fit TRBD2. V shed 3 bases and J 4 bases; nucleotides not matched to a gene: 4. Germline lookup yields CDR1 SGDLS and CDR2 YYNGEE. The CDR3 consists of 13 residues. Written as DNA, the CDR3 is TGTGCCAGCAGCGCGGGACTACAATACGAGCAGTACTTC. It is translated as CASSAGLQYEQYF.

This rearrangement joins TRBV6-5 to TRBJ1-2; unclear D gene. V lost 7 bases and J 5 bases, leaving 11 bases between the germline ends. Germline V lookup: CDR1 MNHEY, CDR2 SVGAGI. This CDR3 comprises 12 residues. Here the CDR3 reads CASNLNGYGYTF. The CDR3 region has the DNA TGTGCCAGCAACCTCAACGGGTATGGCTACACCTTC.

The chain combines TRBV7-9 with TRBJ1-6; unclear D gene. Germline V gene lookup returns CDR1 SEHNR and CDR2 FQNEAQ (reference sequence). The germline V and J ends were trimmed by 5 bases and 4 bases, with 12 bases remaining between them. CDR3 size: 15 residues. The CDR3 DNA is TGTGCCAGCAGCCTCCTGGCAGTTTATAATTCACCCCTCCACTTT. It encodes CASSLLAVYNSPLHF.